A single T cell receptor (beta chain) is shown here with its context. As originally analysed: Researchers report that nucleated cell counts were estimated from reference gene primer amplification. Method: immunoSEQ multiplex PCR; TCRdb's copy keeps in-frame clones and lacks some. That table furnishes V, J and clone size, whereas the DNA furnished D and trimming. Among approximately 200,000 clones listed, about nine tenths were seen once. The record originates from a study of blood T cell repertoires in COVID-19. Overall study context: Sites across the United States, Italy and Spain contributed samples from acute and convalescent COVID-19. T cells, B-cell-depleted T cells, or PBMCs supplied cDNA or gDNA.

The source is a woman in her 30s with acute or convalescent COVID-19. Material for sequencing was peripheral blood.

The CDR3 DNA follows: TGTGCCAGCTCACCACCGAGTAGCTCCTACGAGCAGTACTTC. Translated, it gives CASSPPSSSYEQYF. The rearrangement joins TRBV18 to TRBJ2-7; D remains unclear. Germline lookup yields CDR1 KGHSH and CDR2 LQKENI. This CDR3 has 14 residues. The ends were cut back, 0 bases at V and 0 bases at J, with 6 bases in the middle.